The 4 T cell receptor beta chains presented below share a single source sample, sequenced in a study of blood T cell repertoires in COVID-19. Method: immunoSEQ multiplex PCR; TCRdb's copy keeps in-frame clones and lacks some. The profile shows about 140,000 clones, about 88% of them singletons. The specimen sequenced was peripheral blood. The origin of the receptors is a human donor with COVID-19, enrolled during active disease. The donor label of this sample is uncertain.

In this sample, this clone turned up once. The chain joins TRBV5-1 to TRBJ1-2; 8 bases are a match to TRBD1. V lost 3 bases and J lost 3; bases outside the gene matches: 7. This CDR3 spans 15 amino acids. CDR1 is SGHRS and CDR2 is YFSETQ in the germline V gene. Here the CDR3 reads CASSSDSGGHYGYTF. CDR3 bases: TGCGCCAGCAGCTCGGACTCAGGGGGCCACTATGGCTACACCTTC.

The chain is built from TRBV2 and TRBJ1-5; D is perhaps TRBD1 (6 bases). The V gene's germline CDR1 is SNHLY and CDR2 FYNNEI. CDR3 length: 16 amino acids. The V end was cut by 1 base, the J end by 2 bases, with 12 bases between. CDR3 in DNA: TGTGCCAGCAGTGAAGGGCTGGGGGCAGGCAATCAGCCCCAGCATTTT. It is translated as CASSEGLGAGNQPQHF.

CDR3 DNA: TGTGCCAGTAGCCGTACCAGGGGCAGGGTGGGATCACCCCTCCACTTT. Its translation: CASSRTRGRVGSPLHF. V is TRBV19 and J is TRBJ1-6; possible D gene TRBD1, 6 bases. Trimming pared 6 bases from V and 10 bases from J, leaving 22 bases between. The CDR3 is 16 amino acids. The germline V gene has CDR1 LNHDA and CDR2 SQIVND (reference sequence). The variable domain in full, completed from reference TRBV19 and TRBJ1-6, reads DGGITQSPKYLFRKEGQNVTLSCEQNLNHDAMYWYRQDPGQGLRLIYYSQIVNDFQKGDIAEGYSVSREKKESFPLTVTSAQKNPTAFYLCASSRTRGRVGSPLHFGNGTRLTVT.

The chain employs TRBV5-1 and TRBJ1-4; 12 bases line up with TRBD1. The CDR3 has 18 amino acids. V trimming: 1 base; J trimming: 8 bases; junction bases outside the gene matches: 12. Germline-derived CDR1 and CDR2 are SGHRS and YFSETQ. DNA for the CDR3: TGCGCCAGCAGCTTGTCGGGGACAGGGGGCGCGGTTGAAGAAAAACTGTTTTTT. This translates into CASSLSGTGGAVEEKLFF. Full variable domain (rest looked up from reference TRBV5-1 and TRBJ1-4): KAGVTQTPRYLIKTRGQQVTLSCSPISGHRSVSWYQQTPGQGLQFLFEYFSETQRNKGNFPGRFSGRQFSNSRSEMNVSTLELGDSALYLCASSLSGTGGAVEEKLFFGSGTQLSVL.